Reported below is one TCR beta chain. The V and J ends lost 7 bases and 6 bases respectively, with 16 bases between them. The CDR3 length is 14 residues. Germline loops: CDR1 LNHDA, CDR2 SQIVND (reference sequence). Sequencing was performed with immunoSEQ multiplex PCR; in TCRdb, only in-frame clones are kept and a portion is missing. The data show some 300,000 clones, with about 89% seen just once and over 8% held by the top ten. This record comes from a study of blood T cell repertoires in COVID-19. Overall study: Researchers got acute and convalescent COVID-19 samples from the United States, Italy and Spain. T cells, B-cell-depleted T cells, or PBMCs supplied cDNA or gDNA.

The material sequenced was PBMCs or T cells enriched from blood (not recorded which). This chain links TRBV19 with TRBJ1-5; possible D gene TRBD1, 6 bases. This clonotype was sampled from a middle-aged woman who had recovered from COVID-19. The CDR3 bases are TGTGCCAGTACTCCCAGGACAGCGGCTCAGCCCCAGCATTTT. Protein sequence: CASTPRTAAQPQHF.